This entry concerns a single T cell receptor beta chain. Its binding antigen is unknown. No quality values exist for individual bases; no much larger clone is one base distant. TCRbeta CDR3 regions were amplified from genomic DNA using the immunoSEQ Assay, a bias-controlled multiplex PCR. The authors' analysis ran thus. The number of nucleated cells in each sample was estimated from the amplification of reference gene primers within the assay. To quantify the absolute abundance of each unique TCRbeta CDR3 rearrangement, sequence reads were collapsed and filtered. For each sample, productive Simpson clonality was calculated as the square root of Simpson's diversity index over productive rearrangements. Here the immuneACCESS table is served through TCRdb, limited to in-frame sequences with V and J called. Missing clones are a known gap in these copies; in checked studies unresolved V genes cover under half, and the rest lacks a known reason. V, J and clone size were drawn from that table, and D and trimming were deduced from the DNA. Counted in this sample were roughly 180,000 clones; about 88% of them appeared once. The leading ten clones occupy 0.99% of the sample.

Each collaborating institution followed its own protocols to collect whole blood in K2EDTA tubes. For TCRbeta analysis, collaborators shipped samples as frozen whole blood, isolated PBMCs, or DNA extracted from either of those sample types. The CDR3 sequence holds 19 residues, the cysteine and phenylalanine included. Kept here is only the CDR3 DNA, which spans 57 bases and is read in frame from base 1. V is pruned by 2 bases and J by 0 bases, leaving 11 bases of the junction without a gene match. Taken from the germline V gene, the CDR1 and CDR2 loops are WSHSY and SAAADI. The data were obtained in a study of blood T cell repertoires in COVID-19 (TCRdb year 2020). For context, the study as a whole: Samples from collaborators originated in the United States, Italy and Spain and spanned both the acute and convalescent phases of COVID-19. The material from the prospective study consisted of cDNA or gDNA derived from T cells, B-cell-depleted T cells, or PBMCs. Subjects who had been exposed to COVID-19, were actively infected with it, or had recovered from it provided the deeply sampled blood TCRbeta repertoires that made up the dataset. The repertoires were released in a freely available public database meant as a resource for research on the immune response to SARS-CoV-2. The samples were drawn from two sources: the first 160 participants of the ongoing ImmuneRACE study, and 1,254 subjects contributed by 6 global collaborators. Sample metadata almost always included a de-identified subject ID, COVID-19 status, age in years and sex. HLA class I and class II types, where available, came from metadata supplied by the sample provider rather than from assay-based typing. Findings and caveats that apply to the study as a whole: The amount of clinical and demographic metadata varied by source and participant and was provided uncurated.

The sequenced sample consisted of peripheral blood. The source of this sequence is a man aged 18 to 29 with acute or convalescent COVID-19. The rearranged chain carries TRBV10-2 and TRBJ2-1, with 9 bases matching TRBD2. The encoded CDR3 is CASSEIGAGGPISYNEQFF. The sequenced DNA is TGCGCCAGCAGTGAGATTGGAGCGGGGGGACCTATCTCCTACAATGAGCAGTTCTTC.